Listed below are T cell receptor beta chains from one sample, sequenced in a study of beta chain features in type 1 diabetes. Assay: immunoSEQ multiplex PCR; the TCRdb copy retains only in-frame clones and omits some. The sample holds about 370,000 clones, around a tenth seen once. Sequenced input: central memory CD4+ T cells from blood. These receptors were taken from a young man with type 1 diabetes. The CDR3 runs from the conserved cysteine through the conserved F or W. The order of the fields is J gene, clone size, D gene, V gene, CDR3 protein, CDR3 DNA. D genes are given only for firm matches. Part of the rows lack a size; the others show once, few, many or a class for expanded clones.

>TRBJ2-7|-|TRBD1|TRBV28
CASSFLDRGREQYF
TGTGCCAGCAGTTTTTTGGACAGGGGTCGCGAGCAGTACTTC
>TRBJ1-1|few|-|TRBV10-3
CAISGKVNTEAFF
TGTGCCATCAGTGGAAAGGTAAACACTGAAGCTTTCTTT
>TRBJ2-7|-|-|TRBV7-9
CASSSIDSGQYF
TGTGCCAGCAGCTCGATAGACAGCGGGCAGTACTTC
>TRBJ2-7|-|TRBD2|TRBV18
CASSSGSGLAGADEQYF
TGTGCCAGCTCATCCGGCTCTGGACTAGCGGGAGCGGACGAGCAGTACTTC
>TRBJ2-6|-|-|TRBV11-2
CASSFSGSGANVLTF
TGTGCCAGCAGCTTTAGTGGCTCTGGGGCCAACGTCCTGACTTTC
>TRBJ2-7|many|-|TRBV7-9
CASSHTQDRPYEQYF
TGTGCCAGCAGCCACACACAAGACAGGCCGTACGAGCAGTACTTC
>TRBJ2-1|-|TRBD2|TRBV6-5
CASSWQAGSSYNEQFF
TGTGCCAGCAGTTGGCAAGCGGGGAGCTCCTACAATGAGCAGTTCTTC
>TRBJ1-4|-|-|TRBV7-2
CASSGQSTNEKLFF
TGTGCCAGCAGCGGTCAGTCAACTAATGAAAAACTGTTTTTT
>TRBJ2-3|few|TRBD1|TRBV27
CASSLLYNRGRGSTDTQYF
TGTGCCAGCAGTTTATTGTATAATCGGGGCAGGGGGAGCACAGATACGCAGTATTTT
>TRBJ2-7|-|-|TRBV14
CASSLLGQSFYEQYF
TGTGCCAGCAGCCTACTAGGACAGTCCTTCTACGAGCAGTACTTC
>TRBJ1-3|many|-|TRBV28
CASSFGGSGNTIYF
TGTGCCAGCAGTTTCGGCGGCTCTGGAAACACCATATATTTT
>TRBJ2-1|many|TRBD2|TRBV7-2
CASSPSLGLAGTEQFF
TGTGCCAGCAGCCCAAGCCTGGGACTAGCGGGAACAGAGCAGTTCTTC
>TRBJ2-6|few|-|TRBV2
CARRSGANVLTF
TGTGCCAGGCGCTCTGGGGCCAACGTCCTGACTTTC
>TRBJ2-1|-|-|TRBV19
CASSIKGREQFF
TGTGCCAGTAGTATCAAAGGAAGGGAGCAGTTCTTC
>TRBJ1-2|few|-|TRBV6-6
CASSHKETVNYGYTF
TGTGCCAGCAGTCATAAAGAGACAGTTAACTATGGCTACACCTTC
>TRBJ1-5|few|-|TRBV30
CAWSVLGDQPQHF
TGTGCCTGGAGTGTACTAGGAGATCAGCCCCAGCATTTT
>TRBJ2-1|few|TRBD1|TRBV7-2
CASSLQSPGQGNEQFF
TGTGCCAGCAGCTTGCAGTCCCCGGGACAGGGAAACGAGCAGTTCTTC
>TRBJ2-1|many|TRBD2|TRBV7-2
CASTRRGAGDNEQFF
TGTGCCAGCACACGACGGGGAGCGGGAGACAATGAGCAGTTCTTC
>TRBJ2-5|few|TRBD1|TRBV11-3
CASSLGTGGGETQYF
TGTGCCAGCAGCTTAGGGACAGGGGGCGGCGAGACCCAGTACTTC
>TRBJ2-5|once|-|TRBV7-9
CASSSGETQYF
TGCGCCAGCAGCTCAGGAGAGACCCAGTACTTC
>TRBJ2-2|-|-|TRBV9
CASSPRAGNTGELFF
TGTGCCAGCAGCCCTAGGGCGGGGAACACCGGGGAGCTGTTTTTT
>TRBJ2-3|-|-|TRBV5-5
CASSQDILTTQYF
TGCGCCAGCAGCCAAGATATACTAACTACGCAGTATTTT
>TRBJ2-3|many|TRBD1|TRBV10-3
CAIGQGVIPSTDTQYF
TGTGCCATCGGTCAGGGGGTAATTCCTAGCACAGATACGCAGTATTTT
>TRBJ2-5|few|TRBD2|TRBV2
CASSWTSQETQYF
TGTGCCAGCAGTTGGACTAGTCAAGAGACCCAGTACTTC
>TRBJ1-5|-|TRBD1|TRBV7-2
CASSLVQGRNQPQHF
TGTGCCAGCAGCTTAGTACAGGGGAGAAATCAGCCCCAGCATTTT
>TRBJ2-5|few|TRBD1|TRBV6-5
CASSYRIGQGEETQYF
TGTGCCAGCAGTTACAGGATAGGACAGGGGGAAGAGACCCAGTACTTC
>TRBJ2-3|few|-|TRBV6-5
CASSRRGQSTDTQYF
TGTGCCAGTTCTCGCCGTGGACAGAGCACAGATACGCAGTATTTT
>TRBJ2-6|-|-|TRBV27
CASRTSPQETPGANVLTF
TGTGCCAGCAGAACTTCTCCGCAGGAGACCCCTGGGGCCAACGTCCTGACTTTC
>TRBJ2-1|few|-|TRBV7-7
CASSLAHAGAYNEQFF
TGTGCCAGCAGCTTAGCCCACGCGGGGGCTTACAATGAGCAGTTCTTC
>TRBJ1-2|few|-|TRBV7-9
CASSIGGVEAGYTF
TGTGCCAGCAGCATAGGGGGGGTAGAAGCTGGCTACACCTTC
>TRBJ2-3|few|TRBD1|TRBV27
CASSIQGAKDTQYF
TGTGCCAGCAGTATACAGGGGGCTAAAGATACGCAGTATTTT
>TRBJ1-1|-|TRBD1|TRBV5-4
CASSLDRENTEAFF
TGTGCCAGCAGCCTAGACAGGGAGAACACTGAAGCTTTCTTT
>TRBJ2-3|few|TRBD2|TRBV5-1
CASSFGTSGTIGDTQYF
TGCGCCAGCAGCTTCGGGACTAGCGGGACCATAGGGGATACGCAGTATTTT
>TRBJ1-3|many|-|TRBV30
CAWSAFEKARGNTIYF
TGTGCCTGGAGTGCCTTTGAAAAAGCTCGAGGAAACACCATATATTTT
>TRBJ1-1|few|TRBD1|TRBV7-9
CASSSLQGAGMDTEAFF
TGTGCCAGCAGCTCGCTACAGGGGGCCGGTATGGACACTGAAGCTTTCTTT
>TRBJ1-3|few|-|TRBV7-2
CASSPNQVSGNTIYF
TGTGCCAGCAGCCCAAATCAAGTCTCTGGAAACACCATATATTTT
>TRBJ2-5|many|TRBD1|TRBV7-9
CASSLRTGGETQYF
TGTGCCAGCAGCTTGAGGACAGGGGGAGAGACCCAGTACTTC
>TRBJ2-5|-|-|TRBV15
CATKKGRGETQYF
TGTGCCACCAAGAAGGGACGCGGAGAGACCCAGTACTTC
>TRBJ2-1|-|TRBD2|TRBV5-1
CASTLAGVGYNEQFF
TGCGCCAGCACCCTTGCGGGGGTTGGGTACAATGAGCAGTTCTTC
>TRBJ1-2|few|-|TRBV6-5
CASSYSIGSPNWGYTF
TGTGCCAGCAGTTACTCGATCGGGTCCCCGAACTGGGGCTACACCTTC
>TRBJ1-5|-|-|TRBV6-5
CASSYVDNSQPQHF
TGTGCCAGCAGTTATGTAGACAACAGTCAGCCCCAGCATTTT
>TRBJ1-3|-|-|TRBV29-1
CSVGLGSGNTIYF
TGCAGCGTTGGGCTGGGTTCAGGAAACACCATATATTTT
>TRBJ2-6|few|-|TRBV21-1
CASSKVGEGDSGANVLTF
TGTGCCAGCAGCAAAGTAGGGGAAGGGGACTCTGGGGCCAACGTCCTGACTTTC
>TRBJ1-6|-|-|TRBV29-1
CSAPKGRFNSPLHF
TGCAGCGCTCCGAAGGGACGTTTTAATTCACCCCTCCACTTT
>TRBJ2-7|few|-|TRBV20-1
CSARSDTEQYF
TGCAGTGCTAGATCAGATACCGAGCAGTACTTC
>TRBJ2-1|few|TRBD2|TRBV30
CAGSRGGGSIEQFF
TGTGCCGGGAGTCGGGGGGGAGGGAGCATTGAGCAGTTCTTC
>TRBJ2-1|-|TRBD1|TRBV4-2
CASSPPNGQGNEQFF
TGTGCCAGCAGCCCACCCAACGGACAGGGCAATGAGCAGTTCTTC
>TRBJ2-5|few|-|TRBV28
CASSFAGSQETQYF
TGTGCCAGCAGTTTTGCCGGCAGCCAAGAGACCCAGTACTTC
>TRBJ2-5|-|TRBD2|TRBV7-9
CASSPTSGQETQYF
TGTGCCAGCAGCCCGACTAGCGGCCAAGAGACCCAGTACTTC
>TRBJ2-5|-|-|TRBV5-4
CASSRPGSLETQYF
TGTGCCAGCAGCCGCCCGGGCTCCCTTGAGACCCAGTACTTC
>TRBJ1-5|-|-|TRBV19
CASSIQGLSGQPQHF
TGTGCCAGTAGTATTCAGGGACTCTCGGGACAGCCCCAGCATTTT
>TRBJ1-5|few|-|TRBV6-5
CASSPVLNQPQHF
TGTGCCAGCAGTCCTGTTCTCAATCAGCCCCAGCATTTT
>TRBJ2-5|few|TRBD2|TRBV2
CASSEGLLAGRQETQYF
TGTGCCAGCAGTGAAGGGTTACTAGCGGGGCGCCAAGAGACCCAGTACTTC